This T cell receptor beta chain was identified in a study of cytomegalovirus exposure and HLA in healthy donors. With 60 Vbeta and 13 Jbeta primers, the PCR was carried out. Profiling relied on immunoSEQ multiplex PCR, and the TCRdb table lists in-frame clones only, not all of them. The repertoire table contains tens of thousands of clones. Points from the study as a whole: A later analysis showed TCR association rates differing by HLA locus, peaking at DRB1 and lowest at HLA-C. Accurate HLA-A and HLA-B prediction from TCR beta sequences was reported for most subjects.

About this clone: Its antigen remains unidentified.

The CDR3 sequence is 16 residues long. The ends lost 5 bases at V and 4 bases at J; junction bases unmatched: 9. The V gene's germline CDR1 is SGHAT and CDR2 FQNNGV. Sequenced: PBMCs. This receptor was taken from a man aged 35 to 55 in good health and CMV-seropositive. V usage is TRBV11-2 and J usage is TRBJ2-2, with 8 bases that match TRBD2. The DNA of the CDR3 is TGTGCCAGCAGCCTGGTCGGGGGGGCGGCCACCGGGGAGCTGTTTTTT. Encoded protein: CASSLVGGAATGELFF.